These 22 T cell receptor beta chains were all obtained from the same sample, sequenced in a study of T-cell memory formation after mild COVID-19. TCRdb recomputed calls from the 5' RACE reads with MiXCR, one row per CDR3 protein. The sample records about 110,000 distinct CDR3 sequences, about a sixth being singletons. Source material: PBMCs or a T cell subset sorted from them (not recorded which). The source of these receptors is a man aged 18 to 29 who had mild COVID-19 (a few samples of this study predate the infection). Cell type and time point are not known.

This clonotype was observed a handful of times. This chain joins TRBV7-9 and TRBJ2-5, with 14 bases aligning to TRBD2. The trim removed 4 bases at V and 2 bases at J, leaving 0 bases unmatched. The germline V gene has CDR1 SEHNR and CDR2 FQNEAQ (reference sequence). CDR3 length: 15 residues. The CDR3 sequence: CASSWTSGGQETQYF. CDR3 nucleotide sequence: TGTGCCAGCAGCTGGACTAGCGGGGGGCAAGAGACCCAGTACTTC.

The table lists this clonotype with a few counts. CDR3 residues: CASSHAPGKAKHGYGYTF. The CDR3 region has the DNA TGCGCCAGCAGCCATGCGCCGGGAAAAGCTAAACATGGCTATGGCTACACCTTC. J is TRBJ1-2 and V is TRBV4-3; D is ambiguous. CDR1 and CDR2 from the germline V gene are LGHNA and YSLEER. CDR3 length: 18 residues. The V gene lost 3 bases and the J gene lost 4 bases, with 24 bases spanning the gap.

There are a few counts of this clonotype. The chain uses TRBV6-6 and TRBJ2-1, with 7 bases that match TRBD1. V was clipped by 0 bases and J by 3 bases; unmatched bases: 11. The V gene's germline CDR1 is MNHNY and CDR2 SVGAGI (reference sequence). The CDR3 has 18 residues. The CDR3 sequence is CASSYSKTQGRLYNEQFF. Written as DNA, the CDR3 is TGTGCCAGCAGTTACTCGAAGACACAGGGGCGGCTCTACAATGAGCAGTTCTTC.

This chain joins TRBV4-2 and TRBJ1-1; D is unresolved. Germline-derived CDR1 and CDR2 are LGHNA and YNFKEQ. This CDR3 has 11 residues. Trimming shortened V by 3 bases and J by 8 bases, and 7 bases separated the two germline ends. The DNA of the CDR3 is TGTGCCAGCAGCCACAATTCGGAAGCTTTCTTT. Its translation: CASSHNSEAFF.

The chain carries TRBV23-1 and TRBJ1-5; possible D gene TRBD1, 5 bases. TRBV23-1 qualifies as an ORF whose function is uncertain. V was trimmed by 7 bases and J by 2 bases, leaving 21 bases between them. The CDR3 is 17 residues long. The CDR3 region is CASMLGAALLGNQPQHF. For the CDR3, the DNA is TGCGCCAGCATGCTAGGGGCAGCCCTCCTGGGCAATCAGCCCCAGCATTTT.

This clonotype turned up a few times. The chain is built from TRBV24-1 and TRBJ2-2, with D perhaps TRBD1 (6 bases). V lost 9 bases and J 2 bases, leaving 9 bases between the germline ends. The germline V gene has CDR1 KGHDR and CDR2 SFDVKD. The CDR3 contains 13 residues. For the CDR3, the DNA is TGTGCCACCGGGGGACACAACACCGGGGAGCTGTTTTTT. Translating gives CATGGHNTGELFF.

This clonotype was counted only a few times. This chain uses TRBV27 with TRBJ1-1; D not resolved. CDR1 and CDR2 from the germline V gene are MNHEY and SMNVEV (reference sequence). Trimming left V 5 bases short and J 3 bases short, with 10 bases between. This CDR3 contains 13 residues. CDR3 DNA: TGTGCCAGCAGTCAACCGCTCCACACTGAAGCTTTCTTT. Encoded protein: CASSQPLHTEAFF.

This clonotype has a handful of counts. The J gene is TRBJ2-5, the V gene TRBV5-6, with a tentative D call TRBD1 (5 bases). The V end lost 4 bases, the J end lost 7 bases, and 17 bases lay between the germline ends. The CDR3 spans 14 residues. Germline V CDR1 and CDR2: SGHDT, YYEEEE. CDR3 region: CASSPKGAFGTQYF. For the CDR3, the DNA is TGTGCCAGCAGCCCGAAAGGGGCCTTTGGGACCCAGTACTTC.

This clonotype was seen a few times. The gene calls are TRBV7-6 and TRBJ1-1, with D perhaps TRBD1 (6 bases). Per germline, CDR1 SGHVS and CDR2 FNYEAQ. The CDR3 extends over 14 amino acids. Trimming cost V 4 bases and J 1 base, with 10 bases left between them. The CDR3 bases are TGTGCCAGCAGCTCGTTCAGGGGGAACACTGAAGCTTTCTTT. The encoded protein is CASSSFRGNTEAFF. Full variable domain (outside the CDR3, taken from reference TRBV7-6 and TRBJ1-1): GAGVSQSPRYKVTKRGQDVALRCDPISGHVSLYWYRQALGQGPEFLTYFNYEAQQDKSGLPNDRFSAERPEGSISTLTIQRTEQRDSAMYRCASSSFRGNTEAFFGQGTRLTVV.

The rearrangement joins TRBV12-3 or TRBV12-4 to TRBJ2-3; no definite D call. Trimming took off 2 bases at V and 5 bases at J, with 11 bases between the two ends. This CDR3 spans 14 amino acids. The CDR3 coding sequence is TGTGCCAGCAGTTTATGGACCATGGGAGATACGCAGTATTTT. It specifies CASSLWTMGDTQYF.

This clonotype has just a few counts. This chain uses TRBV5-5 with TRBJ2-7, with D hard to call. The CDR3 runs 14 residues. The ends were cut back, 0 bases at V and 1 base at J, with 8 bases in the middle. Germline CDR1 reads SGHKS; CDR2 reads YYEKEE (reference sequence). CDR3 region: CASSLGVQSYEQYF. The CDR3 DNA reads TGTGCCAGCAGCTTGGGGGTGCAGTCCTACGAGCAGTACTTC.

This clonotype was observed a handful of times. The chain uses TRBV27 and TRBJ2-5; a weak D match, TRBD1 (6 bases). V was shortened by 4 bases and J by 4 bases, with 10 bases between the two germline ends. Looked up from germline, CDR1 is MNHEY and CDR2 is SMNVEV (reference sequence). This CDR3 spans 13 amino acids. The CDR3 coding sequence is TGTGCCAGCAGTTCGCTGGGGGCAGAGACCCAGTACTTC. Its protein product is CASSSLGAETQYF.

This clonotype appeared many times. Here the CDR3 reads CASSYLAGGIYNEQFF. Here the CDR3 DNA reads TGTGCCAGCAGTTACCTAGCGGGGGGTATATACAATGAGCAGTTCTTC. J is TRBJ2-1 and V is TRBV6-2 or TRBV6-3; the match to TRBD2 covers 11 bases. J lost 4 bases, V lost 2 bases, and 4 bases had no gene match. CDR3 length equals 16 residues. Germline CDR1 is MNHEY and CDR2 is SVGEGT.

This clonotype was found a few times. This chain connects TRBV20-1 to TRBJ2-7, with D possibly TRBD1 on 6 matching bases. Trimming stripped 4 bases from V and 5 bases from J, with 27 bases between. The germline V gene has CDR1 DFQATT and CDR2 SNEGSKA (reference sequence). The CDR3 extends over 17 amino acids. The CDR3 region is CSANPLDRSKLGDEQYF. The CDR3, as DNA: TGCAGTGCTAACCCCTTGGACAGATCGAAGCTCGGGGACGAGCAGTACTTC.

This clonotype was recorded a few times. This chain joins TRBV4-3 and TRBJ1-2, with D unclear. This CDR3 comprises 14 residues. V shed 2 bases and J shed 4 bases, with 11 bases lying between them. CDR1 is LGHNA, CDR2 YSLEER, per germline. The CDR3 sequence is CASSQREVGYGYTF. For the CDR3, the DNA is TGCGCCAGCAGCCAACGGGAGGTGGGCTATGGCTACACCTTC.

This clonotype was picked up a small number of times. The chain couples TRBV9 to TRBJ2-2; 10 bases agree with TRBD2. The junction had 6 bases not matched to a gene; V was cut back by 4 bases and J by 3 bases. Per the germline V gene, CDR1 is SGDLS and CDR2 is YYNGEE. The CDR3 length is 16 residues. The CDR3 bases are TGTGCCAGCAGCCCCAGCGGGGGGGCGCACACCGGGGAGCTGTTTTTT. Amino acid sequence: CASSPSGGAHTGELFF. The whole variable domain, remainder taken from reference TRBV9 and TRBJ2-2, is DSGVTQTPKHLITATGQRVTLRCSPRSGDLSVYWYQQSLDQGLQFLIQYYNGEERAKGNILERFSAQQFPDLHSELNLSSLELGDSALYFCASSPSGGAHTGELFFGEGSRLTVL.

This clonotype has a handful of counts. The chain recombines TRBV4-3 with TRBJ1-2, with TRBD1 matching 9 bases. Germline V gene data show CDR1 as LGHNA and CDR2 as YSLEER. Trimming took 0 bases from V and 5 from J; bases not matched to a gene: 4. The CDR3 contains 15 residues. CDR3 sequence reads: CASSQDWDREYGYTF. CDR3 DNA: TGCGCCAGCAGCCAAGACTGGGACAGGGAATATGGCTACACCTTC.

This clonotype was seen only a few times. The V and J genes are TRBV5-6 and TRBJ1-5, with D unresolved. This CDR3 comprises 15 residues. Germline V gives CDR1 SGHDT, CDR2 YYEEEE. V lost 0 bases to trimming and J lost 6 bases, with 13 bases between them. This CDR3 reads CASSLGPTWSQPQHF. The CDR3 DNA reads TGTGCCAGCAGCTTGGGTCCGACGTGGAGTCAGCCCCAGCATTTT.

This clonotype was observed a few times. The chain recombines TRBV12-3 or TRBV12-4 with TRBJ2-2; D might be TRBD1 (5 bases). The CDR3 sequence is 16 residues long. Deletions cut 5 bases from V and 0 bases from J, with 13 bases between. This CDR3 reads CASSEPGRANTGELFF. CDR3 in DNA: TGTGCCAGCAGTGAGCCGGGCAGGGCGAACACCGGGGAGCTGTTTTTT.

The chain uses TRBV7-2 and TRBJ1-6; 10 bases align to TRBD1. CDR1 is SGHTA, CDR2 FQGNSA, per germline. There are 16 residues in the CDR3. J lost 9 bases, V lost 4 bases, and 9 bases had no gene match. In nucleotides, the CDR3 is TGTGCCAGCAGCTCCCTCCAGACAGGGGGCGGTTCACCCCTCCACTTT. Protein: CASSSLQTGGGSPLHF. The full variable domain, rest sourced from reference TRBV7-2 and TRBJ1-6, is GAGVSQSPSNKVTEKGKDVELRCDPISGHTALYWYRQSLGQGLEFLIYFQGNSAPDKSGLPSDRFSAERTGGSVSTLTIQRTQQEDSAVYLCASSSLQTGGGSPLHFGNGTRLTVT.

This chain connects TRBV12-3 or TRBV12-4 to TRBJ1-2; TRBD1 is a possible D gene (5 bases). The CDR3 length is 14 residues. V dropped 7 bases and J dropped 4 bases, with 16 bases sitting between them. The CDR3 sequence is CASNPGRQSYGYTF. As DNA, the CDR3 is TGTGCCAGCAATCCGGGACGGCAGAGCTATGGCTACACCTTC.

The V call is TRBV11-2, the J call TRBJ1-5; no clear D. The V and J ends lost 0 bases and 6 bases respectively, with 6 bases between them. This CDR3 has 13 residues. CDR1 and CDR2 from the germline V gene are SGHAT and FQNNGV. CDR3 sequence reads: CASSLERGQPQHF. CDR3 bases: TGTGCCAGCAGCTTAGAACGCGGTCAGCCCCAGCATTTT.